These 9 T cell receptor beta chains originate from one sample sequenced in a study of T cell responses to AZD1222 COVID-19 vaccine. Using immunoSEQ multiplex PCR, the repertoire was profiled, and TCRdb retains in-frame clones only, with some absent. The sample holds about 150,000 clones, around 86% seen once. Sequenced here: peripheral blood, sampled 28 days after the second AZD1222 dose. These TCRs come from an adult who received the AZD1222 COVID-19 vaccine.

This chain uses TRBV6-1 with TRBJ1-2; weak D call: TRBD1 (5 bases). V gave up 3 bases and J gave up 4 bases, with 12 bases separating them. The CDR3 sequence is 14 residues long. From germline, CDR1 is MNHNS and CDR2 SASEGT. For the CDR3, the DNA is TGTGCCAGCAGTGAGAGGGGAATGGGCTATGGCTACACCTTC. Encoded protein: CASSERGMGYGYTF.

CDR3 sequence (DNA): TGTGCCAGCAGCCCAGATACAGGACAGGGAATATACGGCTACACCTTC. As protein: CASSPDTGQGIYGYTF. The chain links TRBV7-2 to TRBJ1-2; TRBD1 matches 8 bases. Germline assignment: CDR1 SGHTA and CDR2 FQGNSA. J lost 8 bases, V lost 5 bases, and 16 bases had no gene match. This CDR3 region has 16 residues.

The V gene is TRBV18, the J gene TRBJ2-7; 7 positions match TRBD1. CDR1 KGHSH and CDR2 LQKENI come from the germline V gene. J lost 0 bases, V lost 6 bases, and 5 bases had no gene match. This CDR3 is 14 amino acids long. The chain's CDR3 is CASSSDRNSYEQYF. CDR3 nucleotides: TGTGCCAGCTCGTCGGACAGGAACTCCTACGAGCAGTACTTC.

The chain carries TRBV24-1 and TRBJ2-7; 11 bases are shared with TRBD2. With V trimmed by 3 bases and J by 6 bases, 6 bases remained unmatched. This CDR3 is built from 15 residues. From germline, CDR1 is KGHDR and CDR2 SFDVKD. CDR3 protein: CATSDRLAGPSEQYF. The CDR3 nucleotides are TGTGCCACCAGTGATAGACTAGCGGGGCCTTCCGAGCAGTACTTC.

The CDR3 DNA reads as TGTGCCTGGGCCCTCGGGAACACTGAAGCTTTCTTT. Translated, it gives CAWALGNTEAFF. The genes are TRBV30 and TRBJ1-1, with D unresolved. The germline V gene has CDR1 GTSNPN and CDR2 SVGIG (reference sequence). The CDR3 length is 12 residues. V lost 5 bases to trimming and J lost 1 base, with 8 bases between them.

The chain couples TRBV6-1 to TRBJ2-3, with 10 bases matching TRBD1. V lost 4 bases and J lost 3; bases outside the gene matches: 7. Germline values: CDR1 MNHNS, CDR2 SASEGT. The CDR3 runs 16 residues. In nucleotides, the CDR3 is TGTGCCAGCAGTGTCCGGACAGGGGGTAGTACAGATACGCAGTATTTT. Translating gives CASSVRTGGSTDTQYF.

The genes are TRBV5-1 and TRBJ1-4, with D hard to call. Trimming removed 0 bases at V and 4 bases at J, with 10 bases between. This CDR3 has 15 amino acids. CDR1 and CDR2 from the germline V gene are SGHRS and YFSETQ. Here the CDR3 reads CASSLDLALNEKLFF. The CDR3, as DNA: TGCGCCAGCAGCTTGGATCTGGCCCTTAATGAAAAACTGTTTTTT. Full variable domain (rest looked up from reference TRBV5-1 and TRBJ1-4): KAGVTQTPRYLIKTRGQQVTLSCSPISGHRSVSWYQQTPGQGLQFLFEYFSETQRNKGNFPGRFSGRQFSNSRSEMNVSTLELGDSALYLCASSLDLALNEKLFFGSGTQLSVL.

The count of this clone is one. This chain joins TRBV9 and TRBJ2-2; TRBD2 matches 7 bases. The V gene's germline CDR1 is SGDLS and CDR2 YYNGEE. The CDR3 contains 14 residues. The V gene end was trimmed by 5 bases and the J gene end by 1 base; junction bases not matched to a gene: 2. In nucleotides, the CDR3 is TGTGCCAGCAGGTCGGGGGGGAACACCGGGGAGCTGTTTTTT. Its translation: CASRSGGNTGELFF.

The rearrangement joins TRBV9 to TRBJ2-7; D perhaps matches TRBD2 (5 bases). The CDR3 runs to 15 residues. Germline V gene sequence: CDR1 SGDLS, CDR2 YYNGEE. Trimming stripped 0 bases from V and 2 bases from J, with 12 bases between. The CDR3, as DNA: TGTGCCAGCAGCGTAGGTGGTCTAGCCGCCTACGAGCAGTACTTC. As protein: CASSVGGLAAYEQYF.